This TCR beta chain was obtained from a study of blood T cells in healthy people across ages. General study findings and limits: Per-million-T-cell TCR beta diversity fell roughly linearly with age.

The CDR3 spans 18 residues. The junction had 11 bases not matched to a gene; V was cut back by 0 bases and J by 4 bases. CDR1 is MNHEY, CDR2 SVGEGT, per germline. Comment on this clonotype: The antigen is undetermined.

For the second PCR, which ran for about 7 to 11 cycles, a sample-barcoded 5' primer and a J-beta primer mix were used. A template-switch adaptor containing 12 random nucleotides labeled each cDNA molecule. TCRdb used MiXCR to reprocess the 5' RACE reads, holding one entry per CDR3 protein. This table holds more than 1 million distinct CDR3 sequences, more than 35% found once. The J gene is TRBJ2-3, the V gene TRBV6-2 or TRBV6-3; TRBD1 aligns across 9 bases. The sample taken for sequencing was blood. The sequence was collected from a woman aged 55-70 years in good health. The CDR3 is CASSYSGTGTPRADTQYF. CDR3 DNA: TGTGCCAGCAGTTACTCCGGGACAGGGACCCCACGGGCAGATACGCAGTATTTT.